This is a list of T cell receptor beta chains from one sample in a study of T cells after yellow fever vaccination. TCRdb called the 5' RACE reads again in MiXCR, with one record for every CDR3 protein. Seen here are under 700,000 distinct CDR3 sequences, roughly a sixth observed once, and the top ten hold 15% to 20%. Sequencing was performed on PBMCs, taken 4 to 5 days after the first yellow fever vaccination. Source of these receptors: a man aged 18 to 30 who received the YFV17D yellow fever vaccine. Each CDR3 is given without its conserved first and last residue. The order of the fields is D gene, V gene, J gene, clone size, CDR3 protein. The D gene is left open where the match is weak. Size values are once, few and many counts, or a class for expanded clones, and some rows have none.

>TRBD2|TRBV4-3|TRBJ2-2|.
ASSLSSGGGLLFANTGELF
>TRBD2|TRBV6-1|TRBJ2-3|few
ASRRTSGGTTTDTQY
>.|TRBV14|TRBJ2-5|few
ASSQYLQETQY
>.|TRBV5-1|TRBJ2-7|few
ASSSWTAYEQY
>.|TRBV6-1|TRBJ2-1|.
AAGAPTGPYNEQF
>.|TRBV5-1|TRBJ2-3|few
ASSLAGRIRATDTQY
>.|TRBV12-3/TRBV12-4|TRBJ1-5|.
ASSADRANQPQH
>TRBD1|TRBV7-9|TRBJ2-5|few
ASRDDRGGETQY
>.|TRBV9|TRBJ1-3|.
ASSVAPQGSGNTIY
>TRBD1|TRBV4-1|TRBJ2-7|.
ASSRGTGRPYEQY
>.|TRBV7-2|TRBJ2-1|few
ASSFTRDPEDEQF
>TRBD1|TRBV7-9|TRBJ1-1|few
ASSNRGQGVAEAF
>.|TRBV11-3|TRBJ2-3|few
ASSFGRGLSTDTQY
>.|TRBV20-1|TRBJ1-6|.
SARRGLGSPLH
>TRBD2|TRBV7-9|TRBJ2-1|few
ASSFHGGAVYNEQF
>.|TRBV19|TRBJ1-6|few
ASSMKILSSLH
>.|TRBV6-1|TRBJ2-5|.
ASRVAVQGGQETQY
>.|TRBV11-2|TRBJ1-6|.
ANSRTASYNSPLH
>TRBD1|TRBV5-1|TRBJ2-3|.
ASNGRDREGDTQY
>TRBD2|TRBV27|TRBJ2-3|few
ASSPGLAFDTQY
>.|TRBV4-1|TRBJ2-3|few
ASSPQRGDTQY
>TRBD1|TRBV7-8|TRBJ1-6|few
ASSTEGQLDSPLH
>.|TRBV19|TRBJ1-5|.
ASSISDKRNQPQH
>TRBD2|TRBV7-6|TRBJ2-1|few
ASSLYGLLAGLHNEQF
>.|TRBV11-2|TRBJ2-1|many
ASSLAFNEQF
>.|TRBV4-1|TRBJ2-2|.
ASSQESRTGELF
>TRBD1|TRBV11-2|TRBJ1-6|.
ASSFKVTGGSSPLH
>.|TRBV15|TRBJ1-4|.
ATSRGSVRTNEKLF
>.|TRBV5-1|TRBJ2-1|many
ASSLAVLTNNEQF
>TRBD1|TRBV11-2|TRBJ2-1|.
ASSRQAQGANEQF
>.|TRBV9|TRBJ2-1|.
ASSTGTDYYNEQF
>TRBD1|TRBV6-1|TRBJ1-2|many
ASSRNTGAHYGYT